Listed here are 26 T cell receptor beta chains from one sample, sequenced in a study of cytomegalovirus exposure and HLA in healthy donors. It was with 60 Vbeta and 13 Jbeta primers that the PCR ran. Method: immunoSEQ multiplex PCR; TCRdb's copy keeps in-frame clones and lacks some. Of 180,000 or so clones listed, about 80% are singletons. The specimen was PBMCs. These receptors came from a man between 18 and 29 years old in good health and CMV-seronegative.

This chain joins TRBV27 and TRBJ2-7; 10 bases line up with TRBD2. The CDR3 length is 14 residues. CDR1 is MNHEY, CDR2 SMNVEV, per germline (reference sequence). The V segment lost 4 bases and the J segment 5 bases; nucleotides outside the gene matches: 5. The CDR3 protein is CASSSASGGHEQYF. DNA for the CDR3: TGTGCCAGCAGTTCCGCTAGCGGGGGTCACGAGCAGTACTTC.

The rearrangement joins TRBV7-2 to TRBJ2-5; D uncertain. Trimming took 2 bases from V and 0 from J, leaving 7 bases between them. Germline values: CDR1 SGHTA, CDR2 FQGNSA. The CDR3 consists of 14 residues. CDR3 nucleotides: TGTGCCAGCAGCTTAACTGTCAACCAAGAGACCCAGTACTTC. Protein sequence: CASSLTVNQETQYF.

The V call is TRBV9, the J call TRBJ1-2; 9 bases fit TRBD1. Germline-derived CDR1 and CDR2 are SGDLS and YYNGEE. The V and J ends lost 3 bases and 7 bases, in that order; junction bases with no gene match: 7. CDR3 length equals 14 residues. CDR3 sequence reads: CASSDGQGWGGYTF. DNA of the CDR3: TGTGCCAGCAGCGACGGACAGGGGTGGGGTGGCTACACCTTC.

The chain couples TRBV13 to TRBJ2-2; TRBD1 aligns across 9 bases. The CDR3 has 17 amino acids. Germline V lookup: CDR1 PRHDT, CDR2 FYEKMQ (reference sequence). The V segment lost 3 bases and the J segment 4 bases; nucleotides outside the gene matches: 9. Here the CDR3 reads CASSLGQGGGGTGELFF. DNA of the CDR3: TGTGCCAGCAGCTTGGGACAGGGTGGCGGCGGCACCGGGGAGCTGTTTTTT.

Remarks on this clone: Other DNA sequences from this sample encode an identical CDR3 as well. V and J are TRBV7-2 and TRBJ2-7; D remains unclear. Germline V CDR1 and CDR2: SGHTA, FQGNSA. V lost 1 base to trimming and J lost 2 bases, with 6 bases between them. CDR3 length: 13 residues. The CDR3 region is CASSLGLAYEQYF. The CDR3 DNA reads TGTGCCAGCAGCTTAGGGCTAGCCTACGAGCAGTACTTC. The full variable domain, in which reference TRBV7-2 and TRBJ2-7 provide the parts outside the CDR3, is GAGVSQSPSNKVTEKGKDVELRCDPISGHTALYWYRQSLGQGLEFLIYFQGNSAPDKSGLPSDRFSAERTGGSVSTLTIQRTQQEDSAVYLCASSLGLAYEQYFGPGTRLTVT.

The CDR3 here is CASSPGPGQWANYGYTF. The CDR3 DNA is TGTGCCAGCAGTCCTGGTCCGGGACAGTGGGCTAACTATGGCTACACCTTC. The V call is TRBV27, the J call TRBJ1-2, with TRBD1 matching over 7 bases. Germline-derived CDR1 and CDR2 are MNHEY and SMNVEV (reference sequence). J was trimmed by 0 bases and V by 5 bases; bases with no gene match: 12. The length of the CDR3 is 17 residues.

The table lists this clone with a few counts. This chain connects TRBV5-3 to TRBJ2-5; 9 nucleotides match TRBD2. TRBV5-3 is annotated as an ORF whose role is uncertain. The CDR3 consists of 16 residues. V gave up 4 bases and J gave up 1 base; unmatched junction bases: 8. The CDR3 loop is CARSGAVAGAQETQYF. Written as DNA, the CDR3 is TGTGCCAGAAGCGGCGCAGTAGCGGGGGCCCAAGAGACCCAGTACTTC.

V is TRBV7-3 and J is TRBJ2-7, with no clear D. V was cut by 2 bases and J by 6 bases, with 26 bases left in between. In germline, CDR1 is SGHTA, CDR2 FQGTGA. This CDR3 has 18 amino acids. The CDR3 is CASSLPLCRVPPSREQYF. For the CDR3, the DNA is TGTGCCAGCAGCTTACCCCTATGCCGGGTCCCCCCTTCCCGCGAGCAGTACTTC.

J is TRBJ2-7 and V is TRBV7-2; a possible D gene is TRBD2 (5 bases). CDR3 length: 15 amino acids. V lost 8 bases to trimming and J lost 0 bases, with 17 bases between them. CDR1 SGHTA and CDR2 FQGNSA come from the germline V gene. For the CDR3, the DNA is TGTGCCAGCGCCTCCACGGCGGGCAGCTCCTACGAGCAGTACTTC. This sequence encodes CASASTAGSSYEQYF.

The table lists this clone with a count of one. The CDR3 DNA follows: TGTGCCAGCAGCTTATCAGGGGCCTCCTACGAGCAGTACTTC. As protein: CASSLSGASYEQYF. The chain combines TRBV7-2 with TRBJ2-7; tentative D call: TRBD1 (6 bases). This CDR3 spans 14 amino acids. The germline CDR1 and CDR2 sequences are SGHTA and FQGNSA. Trimming stripped 2 bases from V and 0 bases from J, with 8 bases between.

DNA of the CDR3: TGCGCCAGCAGCCAAGATGCGGTTAGCTCTGGAAACACCATATATTTT. Protein product: CASSQDAVSSGNTIYF. The rearrangement joins TRBV4-3 to TRBJ1-3; D not resolved. The length of the CDR3 is 16 residues. Germline V gives CDR1 LGHNA, CDR2 YSLEER. Trimming pared 0 bases from V and 0 bases from J, leaving 9 bases between.

The chain joins TRBV5-1 to TRBJ2-1, with unresolved D. The CDR3 contains 15 residues. Looked up from germline, CDR1 is SGHRS and CDR2 is YFSETQ. Trimming took off 7 bases at V and 0 bases at J, with 14 bases between the two ends. CDR3 region: CASAYGGNSYNEQFF. The CDR3 coding sequence is TGCGCCAGCGCCTACGGCGGAAACTCCTACAATGAGCAGTTCTTC.

The table lists this clone with a few counts. The chain links TRBV7-9 to TRBJ2-3; D is ambiguous. Trimming removed 5 bases from V and 1 base from J, with 10 bases in between. Germline V gene data show CDR1 as SEHNR and CDR2 as FQNEAQ (reference sequence). The CDR3 length is 14 residues. The CDR3 bases are TGTGCCAGCAGCCCACGCGTAGGCACAGATACGCAGTATTTT. Its translation is CASSPRVGTDTQYF.

J is TRBJ1-4 and V is TRBV7-9; D gene unclear. The CDR3 is 16 residues long. The ends were cut back, 6 bases at V and 3 bases at J, with 17 bases in the middle. Germline V gene data show CDR1 as SEHNR and CDR2 as FQNEAQ (reference sequence). The CDR3 sequence: CASRRDSHAANEKLFF. The CDR3 nucleotides read TGTGCCAGCAGGAGGGATTCGCACGCGGCTAATGAAAAACTGTTTTTT.

The gene calls are TRBV6-5 and TRBJ1-4; D is possibly TRBD1 (6 bases). Looked up from germline, CDR1 is MNHEY and CDR2 is SVGAGI. The V end lost 0 bases, the J end lost 2 bases, and 7 bases lay between the germline ends. CDR3 length: 15 amino acids. As DNA, the CDR3 is TGTGCCAGCAGTTACTCGGGGGCGACTAATGAAAAACTGTTTTTT. Residues: CASSYSGATNEKLFF.

Turning to this clone: Its ends do not fully match the called genes, so a read error is possible. The chain carries TRBV7-9 and TRBJ2-7; the D gene is possibly TRBD1 (5 bases). The CDR3 sequence is 16 residues long. Germline V CDR1 and CDR2: SEHNR, FQNEAQ (reference sequence). In nucleotides, the CDR3 is TGTTCCAGCAGCTTAGACGGCGCAGGGCTGGGCTACGAGCAGTACTTC. This encodes CSSSLDGAGLGYEQYF.

V usage is TRBV30 and J usage is TRBJ2-5; TRBD2 aligns across 11 bases. Germline CDR1 is GTSNPN and CDR2 is SVGIG (reference sequence). Trimming took 2 bases from V and 7 from J; bases not matched to a gene: 12. The CDR3 consists of 16 residues. The CDR3 region is CAWSLAGGRSRGTQYF. The CDR3 DNA reads TGTGCCTGGAGTTTAGCGGGAGGGCGAAGCAGGGGGACCCAGTACTTC.

This clone has more than one count but fewer than ten. Here the CDR3 DNA reads TGTGCCAGCAGCTTGGGGGGTAGCGGTGAGACCCAGTACTTC. Translated: CASSLGGSGETQYF. The chain combines TRBV4-2 with TRBJ2-5, with D perhaps matching TRBD2 (6 bases). The CDR3 length is 14 residues. Looked up from germline, CDR1 is LGHNA and CDR2 is YNFKEQ. Trimming left V 5 bases short and J 5 bases short, with 15 bases between.

The chain uses TRBV4-1 and TRBJ2-5; D call uncertain. Germline lookup yields CDR1 MGHRA and CDR2 YSYEKL. The CDR3 totals 11 residues. Trimming stripped 3 bases from V and 7 bases from J, with 6 bases between. The CDR3 nucleotides read TGCGCCAGCAGCCATCGAGGGACCCAGTACTTC. Its protein product is CASSHRGTQYF.

The gene calls are TRBV15 and TRBJ2-3, with a weak D call TRBD2 (5 bases). Per the germline V gene, CDR1 is LNHNV and CDR2 is YYDKDF (reference sequence). Trimming took 0 bases from V and 0 from J, leaving 16 bases between them. The CDR3 loop spans 18 amino acids. Written as DNA, the CDR3 is TGTGCCACCAGCAGAGATCTTGTGAGTTGGACTAGCACAGATACGCAGTATTTT. Amino acid sequence: CATSRDLVSWTSTDTQYF.

The table lists this clone with many counts. V and J are TRBV6-1 and TRBJ1-2; weak D call: TRBD1 (6 bases). The CDR3 is 13 amino acids. CDR1 is MNHNS and CDR2 is SASEGT in the germline V gene. V dropped 6 bases and J dropped 1 base, with 9 bases sitting between them. CDR3: CASSRDINYGYTF. For the CDR3, the DNA is TGTGCCAGCAGCCGGGACATTAACTATGGCTACACCTTC.

On this clone: The sample contains more than one DNA sequence encoding this CDR3. V and J are TRBV7-2 and TRBJ2-5; 7 bases are a match to TRBD1. The CDR3 is 14 amino acids. In germline, CDR1 is SGHTA, CDR2 FQGNSA. Trimming removed 3 bases from V and 5 bases from J; junction bases left unmatched: 6. The DNA for the CDR3 is TGTGCCAGCAGCTTCAGACAGGGTGGCGAGACCCAGTACTTC. Protein product: CASSFRQGGETQYF.

V and J are TRBV5-4 and TRBJ2-2, with TRBD2 as a possible D gene (5 bases). The CDR3 extends over 15 amino acids. Germline loops: CDR1 SGHNT, CDR2 YYREEE (reference sequence). V dropped 0 bases and J dropped 4 bases, with 10 bases sitting between them. DNA of the CDR3: TGTGCCAGCAGCTTGGTCCCGGACTTCACCGGGGAGCTGTTTTTT. Translated, it gives CASSLVPDFTGELFF.

This clone was recorded only once. V and J are TRBV11-1 and TRBJ2-1; TRBD1 matches at 10 bases. The CDR3 consists of 15 residues. From germline, CDR1 is SGHAT and CDR2 FQDESV (reference sequence). Trimming removed 5 bases from V and 4 bases from J; junction bases left unmatched: 5. The CDR3 DNA follows: TGTGCCAGCAGCCCGGGGACAGGGGCGTACAATGAGCAGTTCTTC. Translating gives CASSPGTGAYNEQFF. Full variable domain (outside the CDR3, taken from reference TRBV11-1 and TRBJ2-1): EAEVAQSPRYKITEKSQAVAFWCDPISGHATLYWYRQILGQGPELLVQFQDESVVDDSQLPKDRFSAERLKGVDSTLKIQPAELGDSAMYLCASSPGTGAYNEQFFGPGTRLTVL.

About this clone: Different DNA sequences within this sample yield the same CDR3. The chain recombines TRBV13 with TRBJ1-5; D call uncertain. Germline V CDR1 and CDR2: PRHDT, FYEKMQ (reference sequence). Trimming stripped 5 bases from V and 6 bases from J, with 11 bases between. The CDR3 has 13 residues. The CDR3 DNA reads TGTGCCAGCAGCCAAAGTCGTAGTCAGCCCCAGCATTTT. Translated, it gives CASSQSRSQPQHF.

The chain carries TRBV6-1 and TRBJ2-1, with a weak D call TRBD2 (6 bases). The germline CDR1 and CDR2 sequences are MNHNS and SASEGT. V lost 6 bases, J lost 3 bases, and 12 bases lay in between. The CDR3 extends over 14 amino acids. CDR3 sequence (DNA): TGTGCCAGCAGGGAGGGCATGGTCTACAATGAGCAGTTCTTC. This codes for CASREGMVYNEQFF.